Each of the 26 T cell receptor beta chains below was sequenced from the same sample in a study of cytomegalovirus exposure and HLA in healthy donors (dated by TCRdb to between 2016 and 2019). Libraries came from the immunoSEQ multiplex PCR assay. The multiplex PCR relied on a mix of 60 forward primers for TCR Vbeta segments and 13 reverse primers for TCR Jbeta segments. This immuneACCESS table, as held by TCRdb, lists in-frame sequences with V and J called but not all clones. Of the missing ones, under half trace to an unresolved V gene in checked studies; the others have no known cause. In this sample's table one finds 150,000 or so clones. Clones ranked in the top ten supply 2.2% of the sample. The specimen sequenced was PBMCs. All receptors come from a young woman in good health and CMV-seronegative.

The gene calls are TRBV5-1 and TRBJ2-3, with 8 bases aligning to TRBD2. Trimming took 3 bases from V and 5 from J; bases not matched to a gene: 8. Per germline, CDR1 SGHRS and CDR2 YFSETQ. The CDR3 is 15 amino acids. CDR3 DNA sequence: TGCGCCAGCAGCTGGGGACTAGGCGCAGGAGATACGCAGTATTTT. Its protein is CASSWGLGAGDTQYF.

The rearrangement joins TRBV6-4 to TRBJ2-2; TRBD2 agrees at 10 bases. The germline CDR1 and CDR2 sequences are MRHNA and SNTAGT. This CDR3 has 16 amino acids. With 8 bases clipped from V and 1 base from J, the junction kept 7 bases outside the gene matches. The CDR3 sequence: CASQDTSGENTGELFF. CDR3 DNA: TGTGCCAGCCAGGATACTAGCGGGGAGAACACCGGGGAGCTGTTTTTT.

The CDR3 coding sequence is TGTGCCAGCAGCTTACGGACTAGTATCGGGGAGCTGTTTTTT. It translates to CASSLRTSIGELFF. V gene TRBV13 combines with J gene TRBJ2-2; 7 nucleotides agree with TRBD2. Germline V gives CDR1 PRHDT, CDR2 FYEKMQ (reference sequence). J was trimmed by 7 bases and V by 2 bases; bases with no gene match: 4. This CDR3 has 14 residues. The whole variable domain, filled in from reference TRBV13 and TRBJ2-2, reads AAGVIQSPRHLIKEKRETATLKCYPIPRHDTVYWYQQGPGQDPQFLISFYEKMQSDKGSIPDRFSAQQFSDYHSELNMSSLELGDSALYFCASSLRTSIGELFFGEGSRLTVL.

CDR3 coding DNA: TGTGCCAGCAGCTTAAGGACAGGTGAAGCTTTCTTT. This sequence encodes CASSLRTGEAFF. The V call is TRBV7-9, the J call TRBJ1-1, with TRBD1 matching 7 bases. The V gene end was trimmed by 2 bases and the J gene end by 7 bases; junction bases not matched to a gene: 1. This CDR3 has 12 amino acids. Germline CDR1 is SEHNR and CDR2 is FQNEAQ (reference sequence).

CDR3 DNA: TGTGCCAGTAGTAGGACAGGGGCGAACACTGAAGCTTTCTTT. This encodes CASSRTGANTEAFF. The chain employs TRBV19 and TRBJ1-1; 9 nucleotides line up with TRBD1. Germline lookup yields CDR1 LNHDA and CDR2 SQIVND (reference sequence). V lost 4 bases, J lost 1 base, and 1 base stayed unmatched. This CDR3 spans 14 amino acids.

The CDR3: CASSLPVTGRGQETQYF. Here the CDR3 DNA reads TGTGCCAGCAGCTTACCCGTGACAGGCCGGGGCCAAGAGACCCAGTACTTC. The chain couples TRBV7-9 to TRBJ2-5; TRBD1 might be the D (6 bases). CDR1 is SEHNR and CDR2 is FQNEAQ in the germline V gene (reference sequence). The V end was cut by 2 bases, the J end by 1 base, with 17 bases between. This CDR3 spans 17 amino acids. The full variable domain, with the rest looked up from reference TRBV7-9 and TRBJ2-5, is DTGVSQNPRHKITKRGQNVTFRCDPISEHNRLYWYRQTLGQGPEFLTYFQNEAQLEKSRLLSDRFSAERPKGSFSTLEIQRTEQGDSAMYLCASSLPVTGRGQETQYFGPGTRLLVL.

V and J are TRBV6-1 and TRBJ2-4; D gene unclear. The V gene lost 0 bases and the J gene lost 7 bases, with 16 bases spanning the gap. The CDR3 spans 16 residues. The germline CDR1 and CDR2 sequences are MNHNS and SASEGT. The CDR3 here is CASSEASSGLGNIQYF. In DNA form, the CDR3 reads TGTGCCAGCAGTGAAGCGAGCTCAGGTCTTGGGAACATTCAGTACTTC.

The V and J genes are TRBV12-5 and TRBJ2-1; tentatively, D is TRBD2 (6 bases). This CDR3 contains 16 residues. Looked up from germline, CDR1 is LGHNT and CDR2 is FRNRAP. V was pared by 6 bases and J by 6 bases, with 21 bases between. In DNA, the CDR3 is TGTGCTAGTGGCCCCGATAGCGGCAGGATGATCAATGAGCAGTTCTTC. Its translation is CASGPDSGRMINEQFF.

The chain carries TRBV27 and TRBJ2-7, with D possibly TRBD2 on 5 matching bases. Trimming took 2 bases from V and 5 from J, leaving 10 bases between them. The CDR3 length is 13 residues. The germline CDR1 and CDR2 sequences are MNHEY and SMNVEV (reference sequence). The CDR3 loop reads CASSLGPGNEQYF. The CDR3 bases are TGTGCCAGCAGTTTAGGTCCGGGGAACGAGCAGTACTTC.

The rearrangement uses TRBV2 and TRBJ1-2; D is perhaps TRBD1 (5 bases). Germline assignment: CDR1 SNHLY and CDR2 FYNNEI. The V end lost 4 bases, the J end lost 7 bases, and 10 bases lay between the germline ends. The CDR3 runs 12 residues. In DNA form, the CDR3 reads TGTGCCAGCAGTGCCAGGGTCGGTGGCTACACCTTC. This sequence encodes CASSARVGGYTF.

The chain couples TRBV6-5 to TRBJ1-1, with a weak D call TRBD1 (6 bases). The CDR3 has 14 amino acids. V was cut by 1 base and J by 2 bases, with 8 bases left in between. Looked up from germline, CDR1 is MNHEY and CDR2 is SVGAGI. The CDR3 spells CASSYLGGNTEAFF. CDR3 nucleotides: TGTGCCAGCAGTTACTTAGGGGGAAACACTGAAGCTTTCTTT.

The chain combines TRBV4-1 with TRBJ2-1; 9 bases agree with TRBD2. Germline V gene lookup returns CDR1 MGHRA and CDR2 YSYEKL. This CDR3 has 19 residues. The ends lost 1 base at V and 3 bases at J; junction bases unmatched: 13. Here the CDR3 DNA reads TGCGCCAGCAGCCAAGGCCCGTTTAGGAGCGGGAGGTTCTACAATGAGCAGTTCTTC. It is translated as CASSQGPFRSGRFYNEQFF.

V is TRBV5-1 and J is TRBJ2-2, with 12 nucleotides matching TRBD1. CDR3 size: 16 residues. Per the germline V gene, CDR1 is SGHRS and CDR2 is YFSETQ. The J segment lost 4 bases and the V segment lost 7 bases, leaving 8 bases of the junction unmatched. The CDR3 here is CASLGQGARGTGELFF. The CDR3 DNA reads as TGCGCCAGCCTGGGACAGGGGGCGCGTGGCACCGGGGAGCTGTTTTTT.

The CDR3 protein is CASSQVLRGREQYF. CDR3 sequence (DNA): TGTGCCAGCAGCCAAGTTTTGAGGGGGCGCGAGCAGTACTTC. The rearrangement uses TRBV4-2 and TRBJ2-7, with 7 bases identical to TRBD1. From germline, CDR1 is LGHNA and CDR2 YNFKEQ. The CDR3 covers 14 residues. V was clipped by 1 base and J by 6 bases; unmatched bases: 6.

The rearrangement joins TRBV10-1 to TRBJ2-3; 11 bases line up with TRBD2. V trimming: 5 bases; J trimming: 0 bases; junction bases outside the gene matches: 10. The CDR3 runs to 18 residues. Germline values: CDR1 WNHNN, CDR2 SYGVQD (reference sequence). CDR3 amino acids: CASSKFGTSGPSTDTQYF. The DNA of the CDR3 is TGCGCCAGCAGTAAGTTCGGGACTAGCGGCCCGAGCACAGATACGCAGTATTTT.

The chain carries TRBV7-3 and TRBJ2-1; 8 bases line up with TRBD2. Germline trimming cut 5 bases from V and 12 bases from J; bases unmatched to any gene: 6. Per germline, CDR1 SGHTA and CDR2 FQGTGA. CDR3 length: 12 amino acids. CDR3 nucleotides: TGTGCCAGCAGCGACTCAGCGGGAGTGCAGTTCTTC. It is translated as CASSDSAGVQFF.

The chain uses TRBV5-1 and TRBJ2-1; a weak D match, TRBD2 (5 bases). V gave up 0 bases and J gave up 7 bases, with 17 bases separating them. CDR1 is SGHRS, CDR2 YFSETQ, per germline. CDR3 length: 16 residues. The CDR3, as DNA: TGCGCCAGCAGCTTGGGGGCCTCCACTAGTCGGAATGAGCAGTTCTTC. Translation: CASSLGASTSRNEQFF.

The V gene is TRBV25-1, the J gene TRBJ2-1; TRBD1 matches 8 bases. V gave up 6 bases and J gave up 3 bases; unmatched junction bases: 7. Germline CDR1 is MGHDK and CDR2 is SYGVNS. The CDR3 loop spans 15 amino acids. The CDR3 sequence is CASSLDRVGYNEQFF. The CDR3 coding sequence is TGTGCCAGCAGCTTGGACAGGGTGGGCTACAATGAGCAGTTCTTC.

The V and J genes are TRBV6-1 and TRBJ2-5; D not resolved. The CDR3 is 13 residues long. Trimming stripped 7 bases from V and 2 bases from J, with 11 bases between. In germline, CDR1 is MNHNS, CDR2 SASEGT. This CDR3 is CASMRFQQETQYF. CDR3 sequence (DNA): TGTGCCAGCATGAGGTTCCAACAAGAGACCCAGTACTTC.

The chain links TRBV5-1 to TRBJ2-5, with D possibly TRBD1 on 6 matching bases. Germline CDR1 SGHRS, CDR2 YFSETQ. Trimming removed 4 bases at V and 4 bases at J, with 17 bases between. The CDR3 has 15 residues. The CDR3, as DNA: TGCGCCAGCAGCCCGGCAACAGGGACCCGAGAGACCCAGTACTTC. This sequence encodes CASSPATGTRETQYF.

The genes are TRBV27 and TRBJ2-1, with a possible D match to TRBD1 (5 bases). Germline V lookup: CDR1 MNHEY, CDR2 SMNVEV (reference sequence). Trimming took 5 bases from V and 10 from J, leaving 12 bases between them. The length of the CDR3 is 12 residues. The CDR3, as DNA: TGTGCCAGCAGTAAAACTAAGGGGGAGCAGTTCTTC. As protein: CASSKTKGEQFF.

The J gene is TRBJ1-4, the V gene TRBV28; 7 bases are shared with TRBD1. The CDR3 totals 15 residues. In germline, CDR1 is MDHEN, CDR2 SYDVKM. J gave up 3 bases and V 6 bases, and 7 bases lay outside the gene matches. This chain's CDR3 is CASRGRGTPNEKLFF. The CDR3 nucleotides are TGTGCCAGCAGGGGCAGGGGGACGCCTAATGAAAAACTGTTTTTT.

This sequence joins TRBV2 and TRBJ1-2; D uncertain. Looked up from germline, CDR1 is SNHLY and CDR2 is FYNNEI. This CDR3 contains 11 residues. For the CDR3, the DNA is TGTGTGACGGGAGTAAACTATGGCTACACCTTC. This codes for CVTGVNYGYTF.

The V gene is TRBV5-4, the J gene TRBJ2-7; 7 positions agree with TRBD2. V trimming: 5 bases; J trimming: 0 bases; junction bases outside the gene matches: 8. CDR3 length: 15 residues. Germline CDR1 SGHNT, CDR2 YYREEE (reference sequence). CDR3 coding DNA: TGTGCCAGCAGGTCTTTAGCGGGCAGCTCCTACGAGCAGTACTTC. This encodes CASRSLAGSSYEQYF.

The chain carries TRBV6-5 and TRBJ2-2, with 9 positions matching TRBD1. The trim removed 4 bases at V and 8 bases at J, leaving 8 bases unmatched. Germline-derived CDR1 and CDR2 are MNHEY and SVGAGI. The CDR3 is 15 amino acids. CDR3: CASSFSGTGLGELFF. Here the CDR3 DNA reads TGTGCCAGCAGTTTCTCCGGGACAGGGTTGGGGGAGCTGTTTTTT.

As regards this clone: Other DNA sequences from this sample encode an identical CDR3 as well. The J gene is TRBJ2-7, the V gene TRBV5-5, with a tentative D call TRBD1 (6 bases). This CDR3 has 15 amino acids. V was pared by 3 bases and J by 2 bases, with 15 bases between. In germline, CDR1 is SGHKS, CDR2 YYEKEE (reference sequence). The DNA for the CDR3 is TGTGCCAGCAGCTCTGACACAGGGATCACCTACGAGCAGTACTTC. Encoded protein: CASSSDTGITYEQYF. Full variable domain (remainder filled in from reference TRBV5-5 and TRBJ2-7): DAGVTQSPTHLIKTRGQQVTLRCSPISGHKSVSWYQQVLGQGPQFIFQYYEKEERGRGNFPDRFSARQFPNYSSELNVNALLLGDSALYLCASSSDTGITYEQYFGPGTRLTVT.